The rows below give T cell receptor beta chains drawn from one sample of a study of T cell responses to AZD1222 COVID-19 vaccine. Using immunoSEQ multiplex PCR, the repertoire was profiled, and TCRdb retains in-frame clones only, with some absent. The table lists 150,000 to 200,000 clones, approximately 94% of them singletons. Sequencing was performed on peripheral blood, taken on day 0 of AZD1222 vaccination. The source is an adult in good health. The CDR3 runs from the conserved cysteine through the conserved F or W. Fields, in order: D gene, V gene, J gene, clone size, CDR3 protein, CDR3 DNA. A D gene is named only where the DNA matches it firmly. The size field is filled for only some rows; it gives once, few, many or a size class.

D: TRBD2
V: TRBV5-1
J: TRBJ2-1
size: -
CDR3: CASSLGLTSGKSSYNEQFF
DNA: TGCGCCAGCAGCTTGGGATTAACTAGCGGAAAAAGCTCCTACAATGAGCAGTTCTTC

D: -
V: TRBV6-5
J: TRBJ1-5
size: -
CDR3: CASWDGYSNQPQHF
DNA: TGTGCCAGTTGGGACGGCTATAGCAATCAGCCCCAGCATTTT

D: -
V: TRBV27
J: TRBJ2-3
size: -
CDR3: CASSLSGGRTDTQYF
DNA: TGTGCCAGCAGTTTATCTGGGGGCAGGACAGATACGCAGTATTTT

D: -
V: TRBV5-3
J: TRBJ1-2
size: -
CDR3: CARSPTRRDRNQHYGYTF
DNA: TGTGCCAGAAGCCCCACCCGCCGAGACAGGAACCAACACTATGGCTACACCTTC

D: -
V: TRBV9
J: TRBJ1-1
size: once
CDR3: CASSIGTNTEAFF
DNA: TGTGCCAGCAGCATAGGAACGAACACTGAAGCTTTCTTT

D: TRBD1
V: TRBV7-8
J: TRBJ2-7
size: once
CDR3: CASSLGDSTYEQYF
DNA: TGTGCCAGCAGCTTAGGGGACAGCACCTACGAGCAGTACTTC

D: -
V: TRBV19
J: TRBJ2-3
size: -
CDR3: CASSIRQLSTDTQYF
DNA: TGTGCCAGTAGTATCCGACAGTTAAGCACAGATACGCAGTATTTT

D: -
V: TRBV6-6
J: TRBJ2-5
size: -
CDR3: CASNYSAPQLGTQYF
DNA: TGTGCCAGCAATTACTCCGCGCCCCAACTAGGGACCCAGTACTTC

D: TRBD1
V: TRBV4-2
J: TRBJ2-3
size: -
CDR3: CASSQDQGAGTADTQYF
DNA: TGTGCCAGCAGCCAAGATCAGGGGGCGGGAACGGCAGATACGCAGTATTTT

D: -
V: TRBV6-5
J: TRBJ2-2
size: -
CDR3: CASSQALVSTGELFF
DNA: TGTGCCAGCAGTCAGGCTCTAGTATCCACCGGGGAGCTGTTTTTT

D: -
V: TRBV6-5
J: TRBJ2-3
size: -
CDR3: CASRAFGSTDTQYF
DNA: TGTGCCAGCAGGGCTTTTGGGTCCACAGATACGCAGTATTTT

D: -
V: TRBV19
J: TRBJ1-2
size: -
CDR3: CASTASPYGYTF
DNA: TGTGCCAGTACCGCCAGTCCGTATGGCTACACCTTC

D: -
V: TRBV13
J: TRBJ2-2
size: -
CDR3: CASSSTEDTGELFF
DNA: TGTGCCAGCAGCTCGACAGAAGACACCGGGGAGCTGTTTTTT

D: -
V: TRBV5-1
J: TRBJ2-7
size: -
CDR3: CASSLAEGPSYEQYF
DNA: TGCGCCAGCAGCTTGGCCGAGGGGCCCTCCTACGAGCAGTACTTC

D: TRBD1
V: TRBV6-5
J: TRBJ2-7
size: -
CDR3: CASSYSGTGINYEQYF
DNA: TGTGCCAGCAGTTACTCTGGGACAGGGATAAACTACGAGCAGTACTTC

D: TRBD2
V: TRBV27
J: TRBJ2-7
size: -
CDR3: CATNGAGAPHEQYF
DNA: TGTGCCACCAACGGGGCGGGAGCCCCCCACGAGCAGTACTTC

D: -
V: TRBV7-2
J: TRBJ1-1
size: -
CDR3: CASSLAFGTEAFF
DNA: TGTGCCAGCAGCTTAGCCTTCGGGACTGAAGCTTTCTTT

D: -
V: TRBV5-1
J: TRBJ2-1
size: few
CDR3: CASSFGLMVELDEQFF
DNA: TGCGCCAGCAGCTTTGGCCTTATGGTTGAGCTCGATGAGCAGTTCTTC

D: -
V: TRBV6-1
J: TRBJ2-1
size: once
CDR3: CASSEENSGYNEQFF
DNA: TGTGCCAGCAGTGAAGAAAATAGCGGATACAATGAGCAGTTCTTC